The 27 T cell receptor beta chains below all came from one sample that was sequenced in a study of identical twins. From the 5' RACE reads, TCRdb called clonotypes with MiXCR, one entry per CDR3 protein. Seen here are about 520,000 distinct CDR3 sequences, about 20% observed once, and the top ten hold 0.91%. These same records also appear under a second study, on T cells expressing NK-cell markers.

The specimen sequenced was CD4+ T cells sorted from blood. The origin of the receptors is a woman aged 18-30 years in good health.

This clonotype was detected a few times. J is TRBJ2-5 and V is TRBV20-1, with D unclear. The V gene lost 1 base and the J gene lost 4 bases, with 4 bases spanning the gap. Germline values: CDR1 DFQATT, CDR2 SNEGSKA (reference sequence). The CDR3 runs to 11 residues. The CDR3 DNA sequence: TGCAGTGCTAGAGCTGTAGAGACCCAGTACTTC. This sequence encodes CSARAVETQYF.

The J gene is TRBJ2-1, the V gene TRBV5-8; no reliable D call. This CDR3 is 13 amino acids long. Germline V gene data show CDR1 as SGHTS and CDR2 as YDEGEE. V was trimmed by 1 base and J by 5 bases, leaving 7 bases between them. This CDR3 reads CASSLFRNNEQFF. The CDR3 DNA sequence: TGTGCCAGCAGCTTGTTTCGGAACAATGAGCAGTTCTTC.

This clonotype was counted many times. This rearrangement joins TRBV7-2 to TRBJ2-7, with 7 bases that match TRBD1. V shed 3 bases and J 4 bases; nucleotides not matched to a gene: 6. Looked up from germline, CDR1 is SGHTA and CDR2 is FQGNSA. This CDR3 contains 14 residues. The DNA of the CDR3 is TGTGCCAGCAGCTTGAGACAGGGTGAATACGAGCAGTACTTC. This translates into CASSLRQGEYEQYF.

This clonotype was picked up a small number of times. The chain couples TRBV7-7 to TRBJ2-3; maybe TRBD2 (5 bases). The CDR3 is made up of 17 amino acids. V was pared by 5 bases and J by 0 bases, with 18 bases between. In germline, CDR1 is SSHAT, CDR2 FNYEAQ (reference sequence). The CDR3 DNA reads TGTGCCAGCAGCCCACGAAAGCGGATACATAGCACAGATACGCAGTATTTT. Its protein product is CASSPRKRIHSTDTQYF.

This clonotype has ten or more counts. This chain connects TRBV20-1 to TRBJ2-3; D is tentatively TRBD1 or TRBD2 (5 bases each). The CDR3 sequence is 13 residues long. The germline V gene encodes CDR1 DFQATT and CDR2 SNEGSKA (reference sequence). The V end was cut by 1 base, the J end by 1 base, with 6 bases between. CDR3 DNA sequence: TGCAGTGCTAGAGTGGGGGGCACAGATACGCAGTATTTT. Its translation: CSARVGGTDTQYF.

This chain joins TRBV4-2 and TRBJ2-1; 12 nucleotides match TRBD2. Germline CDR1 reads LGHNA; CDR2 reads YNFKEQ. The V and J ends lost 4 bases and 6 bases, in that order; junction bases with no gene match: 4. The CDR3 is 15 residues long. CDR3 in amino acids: CASSRPGLAGNEQFF. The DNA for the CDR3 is TGTGCCAGCAGCCGTCCGGGACTAGCGGGCAATGAGCAGTTCTTC.

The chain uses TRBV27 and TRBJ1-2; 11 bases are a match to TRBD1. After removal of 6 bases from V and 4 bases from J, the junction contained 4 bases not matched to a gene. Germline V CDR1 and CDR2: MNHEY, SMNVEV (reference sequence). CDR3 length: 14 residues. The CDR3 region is CASRGTGGVYGYTF. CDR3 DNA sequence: TGTGCCAGCAGGGGGACAGGGGGTGTCTATGGCTACACCTTC.

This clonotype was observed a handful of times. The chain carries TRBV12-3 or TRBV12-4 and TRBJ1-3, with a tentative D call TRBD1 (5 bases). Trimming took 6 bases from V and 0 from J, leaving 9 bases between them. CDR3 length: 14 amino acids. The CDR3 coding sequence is TGTGCCAGCAGGGGAGGGGACTCTGGAAACACCATATATTTT. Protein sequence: CASRGGDSGNTIYF.

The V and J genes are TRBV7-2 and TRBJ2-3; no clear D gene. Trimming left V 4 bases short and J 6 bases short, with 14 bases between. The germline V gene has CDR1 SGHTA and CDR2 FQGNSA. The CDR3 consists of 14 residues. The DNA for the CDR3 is TGTGCCAGCAGCTCTGGGTTCTGGGCGGATACGCAGTATTTT. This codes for CASSSGFWADTQYF.

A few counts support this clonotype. The chain's CDR3 is CASSPLRARESPRAQYF. The CDR3 bases are TGTGCCAGCTCACCACTCCGAGCAAGGGAGTCCCCCCGGGCGCAGTATTTT. The chain combines TRBV18 with TRBJ2-3; D perhaps matches TRBD2 (5 bases). The CDR3 is made up of 17 amino acids. Trimming stripped 1 base from V and 10 bases from J, with 24 bases between. CDR1 and CDR2 (germline): KGHSH, LQKENI.

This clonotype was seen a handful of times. The CDR3 loop is CATSRVRVGPASQYF. CDR3 coding DNA: TGTGCCACCAGCAGAGTTAGAGTGGGTCCGGCGTCCCAGTACTTC. The genes are TRBV15 and TRBJ2-5; D uncertain. The germline V gene has CDR1 LNHNV and CDR2 YYDKDF (reference sequence). V was shortened by 1 base and J by 9 bases, with 18 bases between the two germline ends. This CDR3 contains 15 residues.

The CDR3 sequence is CASSLSSGNSPLHF. The DNA for the CDR3 is TGCGCCAGCAGCTTGAGTTCCGGAAACTCACCCCTCCACTTT. This rearrangement joins TRBV5-1 to TRBJ1-6; D gene uncertain. V lost 1 base to trimming and J lost 10 bases, with 12 bases between them. Per the germline V gene, CDR1 is SGHRS and CDR2 is YFSETQ. This CDR3 has 14 amino acids.

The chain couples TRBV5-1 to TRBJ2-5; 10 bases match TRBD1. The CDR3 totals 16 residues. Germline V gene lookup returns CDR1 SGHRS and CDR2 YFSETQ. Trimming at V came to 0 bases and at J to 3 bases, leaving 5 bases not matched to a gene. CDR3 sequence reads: CASSLGTGGREETQYF. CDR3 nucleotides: TGCGCCAGCAGCTTGGGGACAGGGGGTCGGGAAGAGACCCAGTACTTC.

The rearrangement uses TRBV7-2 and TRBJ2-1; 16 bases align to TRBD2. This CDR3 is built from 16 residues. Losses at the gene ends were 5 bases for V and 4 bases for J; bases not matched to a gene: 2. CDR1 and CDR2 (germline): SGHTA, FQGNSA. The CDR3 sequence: CASSGTSGRAYNEQFF. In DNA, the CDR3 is TGTGCCAGCAGCGGGACTAGCGGGAGGGCGTACAATGAGCAGTTCTTC.

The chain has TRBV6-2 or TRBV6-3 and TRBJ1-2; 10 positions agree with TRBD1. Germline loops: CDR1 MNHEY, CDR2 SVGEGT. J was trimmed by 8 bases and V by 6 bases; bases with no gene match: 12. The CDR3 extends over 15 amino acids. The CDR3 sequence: CASRVFSGTGDGYTF. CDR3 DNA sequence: TGTGCCAGCAGAGTTTTCTCCGGGACAGGGGACGGCTACACCTTC.

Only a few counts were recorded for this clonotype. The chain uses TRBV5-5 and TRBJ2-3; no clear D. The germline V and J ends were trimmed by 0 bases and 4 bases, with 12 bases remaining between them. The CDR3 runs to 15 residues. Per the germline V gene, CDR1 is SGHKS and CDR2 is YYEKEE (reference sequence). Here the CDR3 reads CASSLAGFTSDTQYF. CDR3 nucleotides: TGTGCCAGCAGCTTGGCCGGTTTCACATCAGATACGCAGTATTTT.

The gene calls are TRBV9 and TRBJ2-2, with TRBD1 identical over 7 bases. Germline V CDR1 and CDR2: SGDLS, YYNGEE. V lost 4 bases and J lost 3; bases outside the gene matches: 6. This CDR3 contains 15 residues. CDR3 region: CASSPRGRDTGELFF. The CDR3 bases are TGTGCCAGCAGCCCTAGGGGGCGAGACACCGGGGAGCTGTTTTTT.

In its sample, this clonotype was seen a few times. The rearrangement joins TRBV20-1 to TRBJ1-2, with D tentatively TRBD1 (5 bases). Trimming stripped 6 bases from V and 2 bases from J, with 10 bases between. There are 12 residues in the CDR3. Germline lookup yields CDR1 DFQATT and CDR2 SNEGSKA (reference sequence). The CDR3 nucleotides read TGCAGTGCCCCGACAGAGAACTATGGCTACACCTTC. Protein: CSAPTENYGYTF.

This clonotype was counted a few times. In nucleotides, the CDR3 is TGCGCCAGCAGTGAGTCTTCTAGTTACACTGAAGCTTTCTTT. It specifies CASSESSSYTEAFF. The genes are TRBV10-2 and TRBJ1-1; D is unresolved. Per germline, CDR1 WSHSY and CDR2 SAAADI. This CDR3 spans 14 amino acids. The V gene lost 0 bases and the J gene lost 3 bases, with 8 bases spanning the gap.

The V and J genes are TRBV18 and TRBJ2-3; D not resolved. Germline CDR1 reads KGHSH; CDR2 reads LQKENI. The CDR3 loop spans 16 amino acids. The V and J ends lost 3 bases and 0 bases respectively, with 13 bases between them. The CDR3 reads CASSPLAGFSTDTQYF. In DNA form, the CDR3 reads TGTGCCAGCTCACCCCTCGCAGGCTTTAGCACAGATACGCAGTATTTT.

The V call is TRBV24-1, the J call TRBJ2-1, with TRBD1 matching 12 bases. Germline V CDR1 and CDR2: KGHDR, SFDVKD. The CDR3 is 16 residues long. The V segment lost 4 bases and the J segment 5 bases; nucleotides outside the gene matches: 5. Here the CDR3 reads CATSDPGQGANNEQFF. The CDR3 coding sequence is TGTGCCACCAGTGACCCGGGACAGGGGGCTAACAATGAGCAGTTCTTC.

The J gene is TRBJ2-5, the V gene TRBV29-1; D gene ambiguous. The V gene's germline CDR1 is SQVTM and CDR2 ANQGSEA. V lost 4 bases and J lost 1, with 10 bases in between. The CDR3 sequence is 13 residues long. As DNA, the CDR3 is TGCAGCGTTGCCCCCTCGGGCCAAGAGACCCAGTACTTC. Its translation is CSVAPSGQETQYF.

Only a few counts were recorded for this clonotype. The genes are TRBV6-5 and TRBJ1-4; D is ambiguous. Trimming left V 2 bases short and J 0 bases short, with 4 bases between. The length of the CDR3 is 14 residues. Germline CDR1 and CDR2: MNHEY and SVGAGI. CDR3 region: CASSYEATNEKLFF. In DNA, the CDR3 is TGTGCCAGCAGTTACGAGGCAACTAATGAAAAACTGTTTTTT.

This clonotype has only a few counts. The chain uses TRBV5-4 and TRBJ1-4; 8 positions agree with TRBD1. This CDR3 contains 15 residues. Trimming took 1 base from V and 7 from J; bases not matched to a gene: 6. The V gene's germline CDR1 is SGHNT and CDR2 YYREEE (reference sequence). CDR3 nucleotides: TGTGCCAGCAGCTTGAAGAGGACAGGGACTGAAAAACTGTTTTTT. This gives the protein CASSLKRTGTEKLFF.

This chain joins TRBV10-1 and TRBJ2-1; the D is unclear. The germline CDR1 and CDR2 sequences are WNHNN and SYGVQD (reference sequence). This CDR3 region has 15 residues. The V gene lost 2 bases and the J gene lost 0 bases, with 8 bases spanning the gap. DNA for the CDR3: TGCGCCAGCAGTGAGGACTTGAGCTCCTACAATGAGCAGTTCTTC. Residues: CASSEDLSSYNEQFF.

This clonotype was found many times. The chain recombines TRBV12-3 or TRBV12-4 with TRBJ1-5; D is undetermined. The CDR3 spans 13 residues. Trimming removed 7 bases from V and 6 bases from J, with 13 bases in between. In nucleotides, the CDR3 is TGTGCCAGCACCTGGTGGCCGGGTCAGCCCCAGCATTTT. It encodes CASTWWPGQPQHF.

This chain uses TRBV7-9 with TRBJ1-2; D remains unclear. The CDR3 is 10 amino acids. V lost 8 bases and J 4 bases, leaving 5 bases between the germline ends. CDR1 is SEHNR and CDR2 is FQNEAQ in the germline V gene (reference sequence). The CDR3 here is CASGVYGYTF. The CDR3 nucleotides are TGTGCCAGCGGAGTCTATGGCTACACCTTC.